This T cell receptor beta chain comes out of a study of blood T cell repertoires in COVID-19. Some clones are missing from TCRdb's copy, which holds only in-frame ones; the method was immunoSEQ multiplex PCR. The sample shows around 280,000 clones, around 87% of them seen only once. The germline V gene encodes CDR1 MNHEY and CDR2 SMNVEV (reference sequence). Trimming took off 2 bases at V and 5 bases at J, with 19 bases between the two ends. The CDR3 consists of 17 residues. The TCR sequence derives from a man between 65 and 85 years old with acute or convalescent COVID-19. The V and J genes are TRBV27 and TRBJ1-5, with D tentatively TRBD1 (6 bases). The sequenced sample was peripheral blood. This chain's CDR3 is CASSLGQGFVVYQPQHF. CDR3 coding DNA: TGTGCCAGCAGTTTAGGGCAGGGGTTTGTTGTTTATCAGCCCCAGCATTTT.